This entry is about one T cell receptor (beta chain). The data derive from a study of blood T cell repertoires in COVID-19. Study context: Samples of COVID-19 (acute and convalescent) were obtained from the United States, Italy and Spain.

Individuals aged roughly 18 to 95 years were recruited from 20 to 25 US areas. The study assigned cohorts using participant-reported clinical history. V shed 6 bases and J shed 6 bases, with 14 bases lying between them. The germline gives CDR1 SNHLY, CDR2 FYNNEI. This CDR3 is built from 13 residues. The protocol was immunoSEQ multiplex PCR, while the TCRdb copy is restricted to in-frame clones and leaves out a portion. The repertoire has a few hundred thousand clones, 89% of them found once; the top ten carry approximately 9.8%. This TCR came from a woman between 35 and 50 years old who had recovered from COVID-19. The sample comprised PBMCs or T cells enriched from blood (not recorded which). The chain joins TRBV2 to TRBJ1-1, with TRBD1 as a possible D gene (6 bases). The CDR3 DNA sequence: TGTGCCAGCAGGACAGGCGCTAGCTCTGAAGCTTTCTTT. This gives the protein CASRTGASSEAFF.